This T cell receptor (beta chain) was identified in a study of CD8 T cells in ankylosing spondylitis. In TCRdb, the 5' RACE reads were re-called with MiXCR into one record per CDR3 protein. Of 650,000 to 800,000 distinct CDR3 sequences in the sample, under 20% were seen once. There are 16 residues in the CDR3. The ends lost 6 bases at V and 7 bases at J; junction bases unmatched: 6. This clonotype showed up just a few times. Its target is unknown. Findings and caveats of the study: Certain motif variants had earlier appeared in reactive arthritis synovial fluid and blood. Ankylosing spondylitis blood seemed to carry a telltale TCR beta motif made of about 8 highly homologous variants. Disease-linked clones displayed a CD8+ phenotype and appeared relatively rarely in peripheral blood.

V and J are TRBV12-3 or TRBV12-4 and TRBJ2-1; 16 bases are a match to TRBD2. Sequencing used blood, either unsorted or a sorted T cell fraction (not recorded which). The sequence came from a male donor with ankylosing spondylitis. The CDR3 region is CASRGLAGGLWNEQFF. The CDR3 nucleotides read TGTGCCAGCAGGGGACTAGCGGGGGGGCTTTGGAATGAGCAGTTCTTC.